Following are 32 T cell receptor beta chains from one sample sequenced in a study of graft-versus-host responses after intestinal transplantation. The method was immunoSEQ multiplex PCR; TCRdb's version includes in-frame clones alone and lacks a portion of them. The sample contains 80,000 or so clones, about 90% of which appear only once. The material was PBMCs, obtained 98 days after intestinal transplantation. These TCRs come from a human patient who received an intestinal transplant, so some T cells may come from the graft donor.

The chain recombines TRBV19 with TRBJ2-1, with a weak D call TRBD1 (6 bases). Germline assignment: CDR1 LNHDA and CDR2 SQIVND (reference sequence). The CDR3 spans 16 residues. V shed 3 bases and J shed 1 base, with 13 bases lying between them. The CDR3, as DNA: TGTGCCAGTAGTATCCGGGTGGGGACATCCTACAATGAGCAGTTCTTC. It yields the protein CASSIRVGTSYNEQFF.

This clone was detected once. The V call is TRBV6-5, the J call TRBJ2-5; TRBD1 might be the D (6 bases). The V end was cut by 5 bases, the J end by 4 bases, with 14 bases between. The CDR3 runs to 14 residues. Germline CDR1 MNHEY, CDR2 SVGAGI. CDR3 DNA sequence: TGTGCCAGCAGTACAAGGGGGAGCGGAGAGACCCAGTACTTC. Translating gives CASSTRGSGETQYF.

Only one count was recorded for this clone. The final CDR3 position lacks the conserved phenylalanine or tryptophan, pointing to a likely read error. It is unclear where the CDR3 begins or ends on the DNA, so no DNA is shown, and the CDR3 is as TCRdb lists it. This CDR3 reads CASSQRTDS. The J gene is TRBJ2-7, the V gene TRBV4-3; TRBD1 was called by the table and not checked on the DNA. Germline assignment: CDR1 LGHNA and CDR2 YSLEER. Both ends counted, the CDR3 spans 9 residues.

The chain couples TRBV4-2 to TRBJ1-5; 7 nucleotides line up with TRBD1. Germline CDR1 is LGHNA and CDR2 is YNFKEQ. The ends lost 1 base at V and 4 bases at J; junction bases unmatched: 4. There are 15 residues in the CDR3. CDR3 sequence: CASSQAGTENQPQHF. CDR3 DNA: TGTGCCAGCAGCCAAGCGGGGACAGAGAATCAGCCCCAGCATTTT.

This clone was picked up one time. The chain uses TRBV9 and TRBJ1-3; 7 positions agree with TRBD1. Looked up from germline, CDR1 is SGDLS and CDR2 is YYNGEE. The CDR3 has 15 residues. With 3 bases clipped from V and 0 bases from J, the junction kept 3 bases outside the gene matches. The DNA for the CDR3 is TGTGCCAGCAGCGGCGCAGGGGGCTCTGGAAACACCATATATTTT. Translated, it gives CASSGAGGSGNTIYF.

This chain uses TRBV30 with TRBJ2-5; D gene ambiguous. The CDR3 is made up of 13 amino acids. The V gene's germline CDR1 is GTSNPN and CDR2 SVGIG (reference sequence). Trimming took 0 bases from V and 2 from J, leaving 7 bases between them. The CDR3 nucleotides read TGTGCCTGGAGTGTGTGGCTTCAAGAGACCCAGTACTTC. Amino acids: CAWSVWLQETQYF.

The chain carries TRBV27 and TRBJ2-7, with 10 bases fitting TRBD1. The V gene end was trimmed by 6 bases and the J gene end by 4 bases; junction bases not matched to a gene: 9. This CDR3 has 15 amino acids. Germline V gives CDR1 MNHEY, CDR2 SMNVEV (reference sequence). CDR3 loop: CASRELGQGRYEQYF. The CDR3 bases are TGTGCCAGCAGAGAACTGGGACAGGGGAGGTACGAGCAGTACTTC.

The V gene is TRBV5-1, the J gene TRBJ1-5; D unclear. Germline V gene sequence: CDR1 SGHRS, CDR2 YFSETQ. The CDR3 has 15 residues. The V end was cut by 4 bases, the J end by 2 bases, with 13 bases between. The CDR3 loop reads CASSDGSPGNQPQHF. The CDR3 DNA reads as TGCGCCAGCAGCGACGGCAGTCCGGGCAATCAGCCCCAGCATTTT. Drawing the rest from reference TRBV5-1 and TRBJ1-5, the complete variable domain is KAGVTQTPRYLIKTRGQQVTLSCSPISGHRSVSWYQQTPGQGLQFLFEYFSETQRNKGNFPGRFSGRQFSNSRSEMNVSTLELGDSALYLCASSDGSPGNQPQHFGDGTRLSIL.

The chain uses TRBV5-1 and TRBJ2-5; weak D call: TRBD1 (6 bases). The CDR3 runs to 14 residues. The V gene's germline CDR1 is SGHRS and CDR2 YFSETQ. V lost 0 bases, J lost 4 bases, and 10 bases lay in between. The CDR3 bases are TGCGCCAGCAGCTTGGAAACAGGGCCAGAGACCCAGTACTTC. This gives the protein CASSLETGPETQYF.

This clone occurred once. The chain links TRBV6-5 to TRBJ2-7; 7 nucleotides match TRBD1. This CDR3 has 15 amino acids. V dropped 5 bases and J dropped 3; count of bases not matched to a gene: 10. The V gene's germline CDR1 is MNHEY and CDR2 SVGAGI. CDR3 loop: CASSGFERGRYEQYF. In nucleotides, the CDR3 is TGTGCCAGCAGTGGCTTCGAAAGGGGGCGCTACGAGCAGTACTTC.

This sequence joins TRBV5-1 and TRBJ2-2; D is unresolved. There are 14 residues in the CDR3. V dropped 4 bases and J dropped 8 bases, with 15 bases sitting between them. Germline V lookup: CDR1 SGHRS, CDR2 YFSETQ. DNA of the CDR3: TGCGCCAGCAGCCGAGGCCGACAAGCTGGGGAGCTGTTTTTT. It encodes CASSRGRQAGELFF.

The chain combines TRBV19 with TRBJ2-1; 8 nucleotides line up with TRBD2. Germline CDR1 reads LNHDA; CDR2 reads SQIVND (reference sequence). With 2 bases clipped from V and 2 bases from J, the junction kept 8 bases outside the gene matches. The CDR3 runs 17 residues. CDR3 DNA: TGTGCCAGTAGTATAAGAAGACCCGGGAGGGCCTACAATGAGCAGTTCTTC. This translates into CASSIRRPGRAYNEQFF.

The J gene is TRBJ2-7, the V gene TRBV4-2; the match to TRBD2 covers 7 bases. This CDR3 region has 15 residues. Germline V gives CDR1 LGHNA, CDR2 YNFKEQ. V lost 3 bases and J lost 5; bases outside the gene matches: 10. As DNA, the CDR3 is TGTGCCAGCAGCCAGGTGACTAGCCGATACAACGAGCAGTACTTC. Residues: CASSQVTSRYNEQYF.

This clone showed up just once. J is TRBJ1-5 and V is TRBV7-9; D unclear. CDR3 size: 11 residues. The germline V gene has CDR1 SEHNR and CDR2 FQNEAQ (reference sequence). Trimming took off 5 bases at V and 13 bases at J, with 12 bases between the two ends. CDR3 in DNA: TGTGCCAGCAGCGTTGGGTCTAGTCAGCATTTT. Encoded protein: CASSVGSSQHF. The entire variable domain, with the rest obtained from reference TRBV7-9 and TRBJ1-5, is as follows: DTGVSQNPRHKITKRGQNVTFRCDPISEHNRLYWYRQTLGQGPEFLTYFQNEAQLEKSRLLSDRFSAERPKGSFSTLEIQRTEQGDSAMYLCASSVGSSQHFGDGTRLSIL.

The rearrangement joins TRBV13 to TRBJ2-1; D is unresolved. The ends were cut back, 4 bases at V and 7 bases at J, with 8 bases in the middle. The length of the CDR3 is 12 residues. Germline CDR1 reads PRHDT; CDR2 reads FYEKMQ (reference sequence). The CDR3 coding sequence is TGTGCCAGCAGCTACTACAGAAATGAGCAGTTCTTC. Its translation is CASSYYRNEQFF. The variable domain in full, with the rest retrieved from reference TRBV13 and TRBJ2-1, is AAGVIQSPRHLIKEKRETATLKCYPIPRHDTVYWYQQGPGQDPQFLISFYEKMQSDKGSIPDRFSAQQFSDYHSELNMSSLELGDSALYFCASSYYRNEQFFGPGTRLTVL.

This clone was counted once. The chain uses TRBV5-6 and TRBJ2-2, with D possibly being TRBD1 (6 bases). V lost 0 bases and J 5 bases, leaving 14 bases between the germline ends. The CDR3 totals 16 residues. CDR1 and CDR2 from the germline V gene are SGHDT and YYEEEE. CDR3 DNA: TGTGCCAGCAGCTTGGGGTCAGGGGTAGAAACCGGGGAGCTGTTTTTT. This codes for CASSLGSGVETGELFF.

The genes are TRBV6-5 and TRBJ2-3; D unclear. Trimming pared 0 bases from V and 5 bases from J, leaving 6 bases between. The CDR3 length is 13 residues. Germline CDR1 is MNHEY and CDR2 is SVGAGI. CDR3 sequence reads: CASSYSPGDTQYF. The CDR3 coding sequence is TGTGCCAGCAGTTACTCCCCGGGAGATACGCAGTATTTT.

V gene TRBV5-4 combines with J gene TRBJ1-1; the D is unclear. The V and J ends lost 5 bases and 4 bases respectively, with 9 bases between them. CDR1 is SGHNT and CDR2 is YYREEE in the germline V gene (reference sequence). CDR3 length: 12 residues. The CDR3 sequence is CASSRVGTEAFF. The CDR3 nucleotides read TGTGCCAGCAGTCGGGTCGGCACTGAAGCTTTCTTT.

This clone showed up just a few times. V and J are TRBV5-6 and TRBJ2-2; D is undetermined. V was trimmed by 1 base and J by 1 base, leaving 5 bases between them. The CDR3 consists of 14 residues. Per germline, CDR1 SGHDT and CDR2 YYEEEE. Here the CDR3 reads CASSLWGNTGELFF. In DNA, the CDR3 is TGTGCCAGCAGCTTGTGGGGGAACACCGGGGAGCTGTTTTTT.

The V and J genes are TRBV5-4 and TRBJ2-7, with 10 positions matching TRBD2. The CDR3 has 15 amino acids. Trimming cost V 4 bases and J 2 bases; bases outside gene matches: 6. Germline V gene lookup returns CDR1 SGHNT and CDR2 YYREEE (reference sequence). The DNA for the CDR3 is TGTGCCAGCAGCCGAGGGAGCGGGGGGGCCTACGAGCAGTACTTC. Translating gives CASSRGSGGAYEQYF.

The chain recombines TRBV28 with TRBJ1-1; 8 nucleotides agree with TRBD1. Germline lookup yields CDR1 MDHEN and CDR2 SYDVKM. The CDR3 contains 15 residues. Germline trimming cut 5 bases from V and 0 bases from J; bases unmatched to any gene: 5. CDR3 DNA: TGTGCCAGCAGTGGGGACAGGCTGATGAACACTGAAGCTTTCTTT. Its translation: CASSGDRLMNTEAFF.

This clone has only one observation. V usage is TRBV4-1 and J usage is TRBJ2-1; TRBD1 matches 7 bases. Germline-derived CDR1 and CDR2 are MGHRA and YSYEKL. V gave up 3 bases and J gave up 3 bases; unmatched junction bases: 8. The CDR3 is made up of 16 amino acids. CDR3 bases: TGCGCCAGCAGCCATCGACCGGGACAGTTCTACAATGAGCAGTTCTTC. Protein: CASSHRPGQFYNEQFF.

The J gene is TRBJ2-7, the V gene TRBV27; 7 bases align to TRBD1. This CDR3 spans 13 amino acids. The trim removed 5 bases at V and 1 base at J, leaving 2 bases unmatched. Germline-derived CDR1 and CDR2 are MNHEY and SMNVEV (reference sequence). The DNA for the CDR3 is TGTGCCAGCAGTCTACAGGGGTCCTACGAGCAGTACTTC. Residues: CASSLQGSYEQYF.

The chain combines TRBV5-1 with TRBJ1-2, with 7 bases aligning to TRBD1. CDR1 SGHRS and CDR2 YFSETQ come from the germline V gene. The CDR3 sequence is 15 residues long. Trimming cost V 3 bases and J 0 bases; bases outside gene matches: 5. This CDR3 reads CASSSGTVSNYGYTF. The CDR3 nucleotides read TGCGCCAGCAGCTCCGGGACAGTATCTAACTATGGCTACACCTTC.

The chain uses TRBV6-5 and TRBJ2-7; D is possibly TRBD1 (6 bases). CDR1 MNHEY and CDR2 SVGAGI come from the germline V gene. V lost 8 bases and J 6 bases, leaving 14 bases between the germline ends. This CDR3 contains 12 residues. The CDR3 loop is CASRPRGSEQYF. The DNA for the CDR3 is TGTGCCAGCCGACCGAGGGGGAGCGAGCAGTACTTC.

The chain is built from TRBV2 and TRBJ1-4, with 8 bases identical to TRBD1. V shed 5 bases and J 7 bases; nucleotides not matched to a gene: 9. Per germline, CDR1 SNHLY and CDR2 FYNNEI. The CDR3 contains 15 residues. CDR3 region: CASSPTGASGEKLFF. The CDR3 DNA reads TGTGCCAGCAGTCCGACAGGGGCCTCGGGTGAAAAACTGTTTTTT.

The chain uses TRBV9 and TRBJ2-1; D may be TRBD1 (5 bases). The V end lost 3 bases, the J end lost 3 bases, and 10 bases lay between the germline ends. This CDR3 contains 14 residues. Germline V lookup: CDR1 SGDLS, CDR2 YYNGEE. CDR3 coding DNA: TGTGCCAGCAGCGCCACAGGTAACTACAATGAGCAGTTCTTC. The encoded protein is CASSATGNYNEQFF.

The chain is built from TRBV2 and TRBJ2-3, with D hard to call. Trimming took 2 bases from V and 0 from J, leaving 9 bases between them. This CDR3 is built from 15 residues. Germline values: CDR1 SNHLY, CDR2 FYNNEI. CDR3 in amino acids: CASSESAPSTDTQYF. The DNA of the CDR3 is TGTGCCAGCAGTGAAAGTGCACCTAGCACAGATACGCAGTATTTT.

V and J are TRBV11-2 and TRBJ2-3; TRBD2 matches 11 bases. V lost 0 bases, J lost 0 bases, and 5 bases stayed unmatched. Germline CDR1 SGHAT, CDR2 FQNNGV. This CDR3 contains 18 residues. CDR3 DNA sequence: TGTGCCAGCAGCTTAGAGTTCCTAGCGGGGGGCAGCACAGATACGCAGTATTTT. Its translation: CASSLEFLAGGSTDTQYF. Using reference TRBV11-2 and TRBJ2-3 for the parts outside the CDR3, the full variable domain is EAGVAQSPRYKIIEKRQSVAFWCNPISGHATLYWYQQILGQGPKLLIQFQNNGVVDDSQLPKDRFSAERLKGVDSTLKIQPAKLEDSAVYLCASSLEFLAGGSTDTQYFGPGTRLTVL.

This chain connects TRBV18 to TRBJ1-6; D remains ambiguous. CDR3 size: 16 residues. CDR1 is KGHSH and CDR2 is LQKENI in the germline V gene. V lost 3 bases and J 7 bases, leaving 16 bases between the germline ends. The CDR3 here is CASSPAISTGNSPLHF. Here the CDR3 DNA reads TGTGCCAGCTCACCGGCGATATCTACGGGCAATTCACCCCTCCACTTT.

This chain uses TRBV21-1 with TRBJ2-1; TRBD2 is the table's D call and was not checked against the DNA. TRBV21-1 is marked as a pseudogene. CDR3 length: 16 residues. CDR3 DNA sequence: TGTGCCAGCGCACGACTAGCGGGGGACTCCTACAATGAGCAGTTCTTC. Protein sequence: CASARLAGDSYNEQFF.

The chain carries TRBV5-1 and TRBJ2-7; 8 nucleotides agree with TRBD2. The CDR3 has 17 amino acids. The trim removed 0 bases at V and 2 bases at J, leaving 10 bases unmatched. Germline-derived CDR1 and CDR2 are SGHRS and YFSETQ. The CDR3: CASSLVAGGRSAYEQYF. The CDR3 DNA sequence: TGCGCCAGCAGCTTGGTCGCGGGAGGCCGATCCGCCTACGAGCAGTACTTC.